This T cell receptor (beta chain) is from a study of shared clonotypes between healthy human individuals (dated by TCRdb to the early 2020s). With respect to the entire study: The cohort comprised two women and a few men aged 18 to 49 years. For each donor, CD4 naive and CD4 memory were each given three plates, CD8 naive was given two plates, and CD8 memory was given one plate. To estimate repertoire size and how much clonotype sharing occurs between individuals, the study deeply sequenced the blood TCR repertoires of roughly 5 healthy adults. Libraries were prepared and TCR repertoires were sequenced by different laboratories using diverse techniques, in order to increase sequencing depth and limit assay-specific biases. Leukapheresis yielded between about 0.94 and 9 billion PBMCs per donor. The paper's findings and limits, for the study overall: Pairwise subsampling indicated that sequencing depth was expected to affect the degree of clonotype sharing among donors. Naive subsets generally had larger estimated clonotype richness than memory subsets did. Rarefaction of sorted-subset datasets indicated incomplete sequencing despite the large sequencing depth. Because the study included only a small number of donors, the genetic and exposure-history diversity represented was limited. Higher generation probabilities were observed for clonotypes shared by all four sorted-subset donors than for non-shared clonotypes. Sampling was restricted to blood, and TCR repertoires in tissue are likely to differ from TCR repertoires in blood. Sharing across several donors was observed for approximately 5% of naive CD4, over 3% of naive CD8, over 2% of memory CD4, and over 0.3% of memory CD8 clonotypes.

On this clone: The antigen it binds to is not known. Per-base quality was not reported, and no clone a single base away is much larger than it.

As encoded in the germline V gene, CDR1 is SGHDT while CDR2 is YYEEEE. V is shortened by 4 bases, J by 10 bases, and the region joining them spans 9 bases. The CDR3 goes from the cysteine to the phenylalanine over 11 residues. Of all the DNA, just the CDR3 is kept, 33 bases in frame from base 1. TCR CDR3 regions were amplified from genomic DNA by multiplex PCR using the deep immunoSEQ assay. Extracted genomic DNA from each cell subset was spread evenly across all wells of several immunoSEQ 96-well plates, with each plate serving as a replicate. For sorted subsets, 150 to 250 ng of genomic DNA, equivalent to about 30,000 T cell genomes, went into each replicate PCR. Purified libraries were measured with a Qubit 3.0 fluorometer, size-checked on a Bioanalyzer 2100, and measured again with the KAPA Library Quantification kit. Every immunoSEQ 96-well plate was sequenced on a dedicated single-read 150-cycle Illumina NextSeq 550 flow cell. As for the original processing: The immunoSEQ output contained only junctional sequences without quality scores, so filtering could not match that applied to full-length reads. Sequences were annotated with PyIR, a Python wrapper for IgBLAST v1.9, and V/J genes and CDR3 were assigned using IMGT germline references. Reads with weak V/J assignments (E-value above 1e-6), missing CDR3, stop codons, out-of-frame junctions, or ambiguous translated residues were removed. A V3J clonotype was defined by an identical inferred V gene, J gene, and CDR3 amino acid sequence. The percentage overlap between two repertoires was calculated by dividing the number of shared unique clonotypes by the size of the smaller repertoire. RTK rarefaction, the Chao1 estimator, and Recon v2.1 estimates of unobserved clonotypes were used to assess repertoire richness. OLGA was used to compute generation probabilities for all TCRbeta clonotypes that the gDNA method yielded from a few donors. TCRdb re-hosts the immuneACCESS table, in-frame sequences only. Its copies lack some clones; in the studies checked, an unresolved V gene accounts for under half of them, and the cause for the rest is not known. That table furnishes V, J and clone size, whereas the DNA furnished D and trimming. The sample yields about 980,000 clones; over 60% were counted once. The ten largest make up roughly 1.5% of the sample.

Healthy HIV-negative adults with no recently reported acute infections or vaccinations were included as donors. Every donor was a Caucasian adult residing in Nashville, Tennessee, USA. CD4+ T cells were enriched by magnetic negative selection, after which naive cells were positively selected on CD45RA and the negative fraction was taken as the memory subset. After blood collection by leukapheresis, PBMCs were isolated using Ficoll-Histopaque density gradient centrifugation and then cryopreserved in the vapor phase of liquid nitrogen. Analytical flow cytometry was used to check the purity and quantity of every magnetically sorted T cell population. Genomic DNA was isolated from every sorted fraction and measured by UV absorbance on a Nanodrop 2000c.

The chain uses TRBV5-6 and TRBJ2-1; the D gene identity is not certain. The receptor was isolated from a man younger than 30 in good health. The sequencing input was memory CD4+ T cells sorted from blood. The cell subset or site label for this specimen denotes: CD45RA-negative fraction. CDR3 region: CASSLTTEQFF. The sequenced DNA: TGTGCCAGCAGCCTGACCACAGAGCAGTTCTTC.